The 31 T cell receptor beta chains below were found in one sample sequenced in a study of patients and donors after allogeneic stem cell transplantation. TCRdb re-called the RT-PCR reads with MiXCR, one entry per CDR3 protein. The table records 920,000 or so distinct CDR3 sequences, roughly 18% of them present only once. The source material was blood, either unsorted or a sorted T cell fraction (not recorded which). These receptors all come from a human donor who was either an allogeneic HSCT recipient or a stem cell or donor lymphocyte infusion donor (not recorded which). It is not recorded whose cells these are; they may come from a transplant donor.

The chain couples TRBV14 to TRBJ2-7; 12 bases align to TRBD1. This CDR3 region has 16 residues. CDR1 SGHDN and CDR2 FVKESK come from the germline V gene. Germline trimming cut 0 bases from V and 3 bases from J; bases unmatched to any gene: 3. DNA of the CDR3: TGTGCCAGCAGCCAAGAACGGGACAGGGGGCTCTACGAGCAGTACTTC. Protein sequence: CASSQERDRGLYEQYF.

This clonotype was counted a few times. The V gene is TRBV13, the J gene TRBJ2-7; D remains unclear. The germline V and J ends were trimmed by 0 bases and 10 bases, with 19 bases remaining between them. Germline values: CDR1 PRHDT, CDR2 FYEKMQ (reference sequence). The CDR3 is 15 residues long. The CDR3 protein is CASSLGLDPQEGQYF. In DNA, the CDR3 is TGTGCCAGCAGCTTAGGCCTGGACCCCCAGGAAGGACAGTACTTC.

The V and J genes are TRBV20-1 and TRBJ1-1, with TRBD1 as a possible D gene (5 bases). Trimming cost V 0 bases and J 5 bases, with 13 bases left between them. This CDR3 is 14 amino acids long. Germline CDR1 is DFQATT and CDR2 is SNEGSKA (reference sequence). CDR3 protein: CSARDLMEGTEAFF. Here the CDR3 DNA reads TGCAGTGCTAGAGATCTTATGGAGGGGACTGAAGCTTTCTTT.

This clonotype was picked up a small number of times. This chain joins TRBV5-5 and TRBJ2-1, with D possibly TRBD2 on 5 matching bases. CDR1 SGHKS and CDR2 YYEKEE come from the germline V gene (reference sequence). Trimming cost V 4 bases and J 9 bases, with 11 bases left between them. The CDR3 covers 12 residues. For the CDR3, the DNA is TGTGCCAGCAGCCTAGCTAGCAGTGAGCAGTTCTTC. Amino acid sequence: CASSLASSEQFF.

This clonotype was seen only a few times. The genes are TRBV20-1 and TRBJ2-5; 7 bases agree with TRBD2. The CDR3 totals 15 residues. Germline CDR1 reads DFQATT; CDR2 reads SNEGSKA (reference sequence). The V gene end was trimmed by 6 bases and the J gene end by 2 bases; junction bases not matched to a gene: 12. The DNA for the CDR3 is TGCAGTGCCCCCCCCGAGGGGCGGGGGCAAGAGACCCAGTACTTC. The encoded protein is CSAPPEGRGQETQYF.

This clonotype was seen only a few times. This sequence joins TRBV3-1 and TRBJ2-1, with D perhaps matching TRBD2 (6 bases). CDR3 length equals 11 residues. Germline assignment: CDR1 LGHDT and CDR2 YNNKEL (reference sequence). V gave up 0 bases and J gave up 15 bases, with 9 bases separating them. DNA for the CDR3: TGTGCCAGCAGCCAAGAGGAGGGCCTGTTCTTC. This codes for CASSQEEGLFF.

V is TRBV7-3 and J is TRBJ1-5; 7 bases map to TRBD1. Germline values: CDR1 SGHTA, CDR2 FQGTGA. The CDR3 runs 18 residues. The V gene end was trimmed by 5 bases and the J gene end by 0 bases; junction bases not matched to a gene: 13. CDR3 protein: CASSPMGTAQYSNQPQHF. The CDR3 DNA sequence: TGTGCCAGCAGCCCAATGGGGACAGCCCAGTATAGCAATCAGCCCCAGCATTTT. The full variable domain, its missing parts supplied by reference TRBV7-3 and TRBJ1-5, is GAGVSQTPSNKVTEKGKYVELRCDPISGHTALYWYRQSLGQGPEFLIYFQGTGAADDSGLPNDRFFAVRPEGSVSTLKIQRTERGDSAVYLCASSPMGTAQYSNQPQHFGDGTRLSIL.

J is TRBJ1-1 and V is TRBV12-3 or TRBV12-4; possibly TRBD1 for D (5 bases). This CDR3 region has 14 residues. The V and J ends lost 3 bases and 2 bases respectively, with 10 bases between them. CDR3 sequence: CASSLGEINTEAFF. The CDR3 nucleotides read TGTGCCAGCAGTTTGGGGGAAATCAACACTGAAGCTTTCTTT.

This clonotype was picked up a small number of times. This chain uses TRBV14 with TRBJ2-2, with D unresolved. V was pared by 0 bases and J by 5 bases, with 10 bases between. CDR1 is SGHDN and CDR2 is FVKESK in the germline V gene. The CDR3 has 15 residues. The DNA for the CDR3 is TGTGCCAGCAGCCAAGAGTTTCGCCGGACCGGGGAGCTGTTTTTT. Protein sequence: CASSQEFRRTGELFF.

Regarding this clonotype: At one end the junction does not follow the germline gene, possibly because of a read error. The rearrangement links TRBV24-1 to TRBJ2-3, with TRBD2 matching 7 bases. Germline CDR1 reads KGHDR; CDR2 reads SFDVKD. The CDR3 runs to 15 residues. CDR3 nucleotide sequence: TGTGCCTCCAGTGATTGGGGGGGGAGCACAGATACGCAGTATTTT. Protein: CASSDWGGSTDTQYF.

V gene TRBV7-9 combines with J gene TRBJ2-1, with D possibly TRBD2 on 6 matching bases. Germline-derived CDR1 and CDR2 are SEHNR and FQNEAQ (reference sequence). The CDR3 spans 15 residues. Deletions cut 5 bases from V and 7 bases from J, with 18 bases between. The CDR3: CASSPRSGLINEQFF. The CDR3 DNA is TGTGCCAGCAGCCCCAGAAGCGGGCTAATTAATGAGCAGTTCTTC.

The CDR3 DNA follows: TGTGCCAGCAGCCAAGAACGGCTTAAGAACACCGGGGAGCTGTTTTTT. It translates to CASSQERLKNTGELFF. The V call is TRBV3-1, the J call TRBJ2-2; no firm D call. Germline CDR1 and CDR2: LGHDT and YNNKEL (reference sequence). V lost 0 bases to trimming and J lost 1 base, with 9 bases between them. CDR3 length: 16 amino acids. Variable domain in full (rest from reference TRBV3-1 and TRBJ2-2): DTAVSQTPKYLVTQMGNDKSIKCEQNLGHDTMYWYKQDSKKFLKIMFSYNNKELIINETVPNRFSPKSPDKAHLNLHINSLELGDSAVYFCASSQERLKNTGELFFGEGSRLTVL.

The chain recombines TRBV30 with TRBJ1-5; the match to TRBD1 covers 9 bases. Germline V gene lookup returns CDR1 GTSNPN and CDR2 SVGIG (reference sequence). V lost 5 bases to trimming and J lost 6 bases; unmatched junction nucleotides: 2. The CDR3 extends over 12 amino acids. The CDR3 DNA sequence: TGTGCCTGGGCGGACAGGGGTCAGCCCCAGCATTTT. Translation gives CAWADRGQPQHF.

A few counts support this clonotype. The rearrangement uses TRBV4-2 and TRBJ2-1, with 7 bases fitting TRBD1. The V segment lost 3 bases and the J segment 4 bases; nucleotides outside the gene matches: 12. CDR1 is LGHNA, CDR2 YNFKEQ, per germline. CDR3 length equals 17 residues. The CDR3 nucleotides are TGTGCCAGCAGCCACCCTCTGAAAACGGGACAGTACAATGAGCAGTTCTTC. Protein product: CASSHPLKTGQYNEQFF.

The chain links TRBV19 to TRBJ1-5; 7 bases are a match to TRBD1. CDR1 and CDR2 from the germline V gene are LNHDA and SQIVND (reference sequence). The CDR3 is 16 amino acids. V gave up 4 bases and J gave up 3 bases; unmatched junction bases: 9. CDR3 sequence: CASSTEDRSDNQPQHF. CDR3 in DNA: TGTGCCAGTAGTACCGAGGACAGGTCGGACAATCAGCCCCAGCATTTT.

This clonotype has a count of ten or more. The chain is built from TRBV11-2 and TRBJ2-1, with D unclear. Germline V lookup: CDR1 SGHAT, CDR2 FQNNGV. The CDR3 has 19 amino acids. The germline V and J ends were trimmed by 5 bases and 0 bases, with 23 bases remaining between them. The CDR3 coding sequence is TGTGCCAGCAGCATTAGGCTCCCCGTCGGTTCGAGCTCCTACAATGAGCAGTTCTTC. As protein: CASSIRLPVGSSSYNEQFF.

As DNA, the CDR3 is TGTGCCAGCAGCTTGCCGTCACGAAACACCATATATTTT. It encodes CASSLPSRNTIYF. The chain joins TRBV5-4 to TRBJ1-3; D is ambiguous. Trimming shortened V by 1 base and J by 5 bases, and 7 bases separated the two germline ends. This CDR3 is built from 13 residues. The germline CDR1 and CDR2 sequences are SGHNT and YYREEE (reference sequence).

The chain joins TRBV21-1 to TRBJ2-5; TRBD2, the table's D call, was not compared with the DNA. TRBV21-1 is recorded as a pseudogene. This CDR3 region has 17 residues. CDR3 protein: CASSKGMVGREQETQYF. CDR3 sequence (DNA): TGTGCCAGCAGCAAAGGCATGGTAGGGCGGGAGCAAGAGACCCAGTACTTC.

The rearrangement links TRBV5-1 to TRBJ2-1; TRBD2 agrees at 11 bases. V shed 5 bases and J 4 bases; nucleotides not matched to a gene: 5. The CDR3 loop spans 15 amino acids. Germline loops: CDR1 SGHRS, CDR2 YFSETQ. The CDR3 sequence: CASRTSGNNYNEQFF. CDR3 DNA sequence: TGCGCCAGCAGGACTAGCGGGAATAATTACAATGAGCAGTTCTTC.

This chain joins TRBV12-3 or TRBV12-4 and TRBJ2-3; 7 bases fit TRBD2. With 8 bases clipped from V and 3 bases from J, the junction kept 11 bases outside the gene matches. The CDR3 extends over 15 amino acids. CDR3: CASQGPAGRTDTQYF. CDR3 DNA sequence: TGTGCCAGCCAGGGACCAGCGGGGAGGACAGATACGCAGTATTTT.

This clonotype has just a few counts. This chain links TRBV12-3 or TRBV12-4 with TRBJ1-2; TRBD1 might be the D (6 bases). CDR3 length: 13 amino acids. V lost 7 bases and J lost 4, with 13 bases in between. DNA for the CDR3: TGTGCCAGCACCGTTCAGGGGTTCTATGGCTACACCTTC. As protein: CASTVQGFYGYTF.

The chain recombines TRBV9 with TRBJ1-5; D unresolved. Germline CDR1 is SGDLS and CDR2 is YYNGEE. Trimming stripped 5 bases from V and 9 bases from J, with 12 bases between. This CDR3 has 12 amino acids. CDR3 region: CASSDGGLPQHF. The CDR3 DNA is TGTGCCAGCAGTGACGGCGGTTTGCCCCAGCATTTT.

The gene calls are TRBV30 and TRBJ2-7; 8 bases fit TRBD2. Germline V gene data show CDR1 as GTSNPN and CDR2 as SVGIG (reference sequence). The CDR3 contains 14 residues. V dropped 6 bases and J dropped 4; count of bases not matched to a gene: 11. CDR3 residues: CACAGGGGQYEQYF. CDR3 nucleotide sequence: TGTGCCTGTGCAGGAGGCGGGGGGCAGTACGAGCAGTACTTC.

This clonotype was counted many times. The CDR3 DNA is TGTGCCAGCAGTTTATGGGGGGCAAGCACAGATACGCAGTATTTT. Translated, it gives CASSLWGASTDTQYF. The V and J genes are TRBV12-3 or TRBV12-4 and TRBJ2-3; D tentatively fits TRBD1 or TRBD2 (6 bases each). The CDR3 contains 15 residues. The V and J ends lost 2 bases and 0 bases respectively, with 9 bases between them.

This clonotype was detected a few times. The CDR3 DNA reads as TGTGCCAGCAGTTTATTTGGGACAGGGTCCTACGAGCAGTACTTC. This encodes CASSLFGTGSYEQYF. V and J are TRBV27 and TRBJ2-7; 9 bases align to TRBD1. The CDR3 is made up of 15 amino acids. Germline V gene data show CDR1 as MNHEY and CDR2 as SMNVEV (reference sequence). The V segment lost 1 base and the J segment 1 base; nucleotides outside the gene matches: 2.

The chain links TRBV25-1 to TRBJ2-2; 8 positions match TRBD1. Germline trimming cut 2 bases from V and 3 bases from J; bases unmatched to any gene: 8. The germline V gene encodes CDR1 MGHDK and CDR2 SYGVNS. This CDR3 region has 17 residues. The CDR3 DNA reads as TGTGCCAGCAGTGAACCTGGACAGGGTCTCTACACCGGGGAGCTGTTTTTT. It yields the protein CASSEPGQGLYTGELFF.

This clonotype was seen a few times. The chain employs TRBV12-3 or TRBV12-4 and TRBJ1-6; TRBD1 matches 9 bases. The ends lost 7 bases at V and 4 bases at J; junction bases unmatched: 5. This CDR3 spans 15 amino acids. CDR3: CASKLTGGYNSPLHF. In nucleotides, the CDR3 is TGTGCCAGCAAATTGACAGGGGGTTATAATTCACCCCTCCACTTT.

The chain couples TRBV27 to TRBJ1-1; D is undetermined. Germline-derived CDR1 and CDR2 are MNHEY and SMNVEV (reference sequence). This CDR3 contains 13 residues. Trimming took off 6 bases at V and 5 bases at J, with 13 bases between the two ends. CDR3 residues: CASRRIGGTEAFF. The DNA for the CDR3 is TGTGCCAGCAGGCGTATTGGAGGGACTGAAGCTTTCTTT.

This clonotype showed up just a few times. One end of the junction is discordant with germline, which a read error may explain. The CDR3 loop reads CASSPLQGLRETQYF. The CDR3 bases are TGTGCTAGCAGCCCACTACAGGGATTAAGGGAGACCCAGTACTTC. The chain uses TRBV7-7 and TRBJ2-5; D is perhaps TRBD1 (6 bases). CDR1 is SSHAT, CDR2 FNYEAQ, per germline (reference sequence). The CDR3 runs to 15 residues.

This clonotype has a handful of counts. Here the CDR3 reads CASSSRVAEAFF. CDR3 DNA sequence: TGTGCCAGCAGCTCCAGGGTTGCTGAAGCTTTCTTT. The V and J genes are TRBV12-3 or TRBV12-4 and TRBJ1-1; D may be TRBD1 (5 bases). V lost 6 bases and J 6 bases, leaving 11 bases between the germline ends. The CDR3 has 12 residues.

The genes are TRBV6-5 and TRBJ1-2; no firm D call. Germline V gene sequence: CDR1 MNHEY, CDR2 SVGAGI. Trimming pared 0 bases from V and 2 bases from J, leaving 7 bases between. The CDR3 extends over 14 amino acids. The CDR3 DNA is TGTGCCAGCAGTTACTCCCAGAGGAACTATGGCTACACCTTC. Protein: CASSYSQRNYGYTF.